Below, one T cell receptor (beta chain) is given with its context. This entry is derived from a study of CD8+ T cells in alopecia areata. About the research overall: Among treated patients, oral tofacitinib was administered at 5 to 10 mg twice daily. Tofacitinib administration persisted for 6 to 18 months, succeeded by 6 months off drug.

This CDR3 spans 16 amino acids. The V gene's germline CDR1 is LNHNV and CDR2 YYDKDF (reference sequence). V lost 0 bases to trimming and J lost 10 bases, with 16 bases between them. Treatment: oral pan-JAK inhibitor, 5-10 mg twice daily. Lesional scalp punch biopsies and peripheral blood were collected from alopecia areata patients. Extraction of RNA preceded its reverse transcription into cDNA, which served as the sequencing template. TCRdb's copy holds only in-frame clones and misses some; the assay was immunoSEQ multiplex PCR. Among about 120,000 clones listed, around three fifths were seen once. The chain is built from TRBV15 and TRBJ1-6; D may be TRBD1 (5 bases). Sequenced material: CD4+ T cells sorted from blood, taken at week 24, from a patient treated with tofacitinib. This TCR derives from a human donor with alopecia areata. This CDR3 reads CATSREGDLMGSPLHF. The CDR3 DNA is TGTGCCACCAGCAGAGAAGGGGATCTAATGGGGTCACCCCTCCACTTT.